One sample yielded the 30 T cell receptor beta chains listed below, sequenced in a study of T cell changes during pregnancy in multiple sclerosis. Measured with immunoSEQ multiplex PCR; TCRdb has only the in-frame clones, and not every one. This table has more than 90,000 clones, around nine tenths appearing once. The sample here was peripheral blood, taken in the third trimester of pregnancy. The receptors shown here come from a female donor with multiple sclerosis, enrolled in a pregnancy study.

V usage is TRBV19 and J usage is TRBJ1-6; D gene unclear. This CDR3 spans 15 amino acids. V dropped 5 bases and J dropped 7 bases, with 15 bases sitting between them. Per germline, CDR1 LNHDA and CDR2 SQIVND (reference sequence). The chain's CDR3 is CASSPPGLGNSPLHF. As DNA, the CDR3 is TGTGCCAGTAGTCCCCCAGGACTCGGCAATTCACCCCTCCACTTT. Full variable domain (outside the CDR3, taken from reference TRBV19 and TRBJ1-6): DGGITQSPKYLFRKEGQNVTLSCEQNLNHDAMYWYRQDPGQGLRLIYYSQIVNDFQKGDIAEGYSVSREKKESFPLTVTSAQKNPTAFYLCASSPPGLGNSPLHFGNGTRLTVT.

The chain carries TRBV19 and TRBJ1-1; maybe TRBD1 (5 bases). Germline lookup yields CDR1 LNHDA and CDR2 SQIVND (reference sequence). The CDR3 has 14 amino acids. V gave up 2 bases and J gave up 3 bases, with 10 bases separating them. The CDR3 DNA sequence: TGTGCCAGTAGTATAATAGGGGCCTACACTGAAGCTTTCTTT. This translates into CASSIIGAYTEAFF.

The CDR3 loop is CASSPRVNNEQFF. The DNA of the CDR3 is TGTGCCAGCAGCCCGAGAGTCAACAATGAGCAGTTCTTC. The chain combines TRBV7-9 with TRBJ2-1; the D is unclear. The ends were cut back, 5 bases at V and 5 bases at J, with 10 bases in the middle. The CDR3 consists of 13 residues. Germline CDR1 SEHNR, CDR2 FQNEAQ (reference sequence). The full variable domain, its missing parts supplied by reference TRBV7-9 and TRBJ2-1, is DTGVSQNPRHKITKRGQNVTFRCDPISEHNRLYWYRQTLGQGPEFLTYFQNEAQLEKSRLLSDRFSAERPKGSFSTLEIQRTEQGDSAMYLCASSPRVNNEQFFGPGTRLTVL.

The CDR3 region is CASSPLSKPDNEQFF. The CDR3 region has the DNA TGTGCCAGCTCACCACTTTCAAAACCAGACAATGAGCAGTTCTTC. This chain uses TRBV18 with TRBJ2-1; D is unresolved. This CDR3 is built from 15 residues. The ends were cut back, 1 base at V and 5 bases at J, with 12 bases in the middle. Per the germline V gene, CDR1 is KGHSH and CDR2 is LQKENI. Complete variable domain (other parts from reference TRBV18 and TRBJ2-1): NAGVMQNPRHLVRRRGQEARLRCSPMKGHSHVYWYRQLPEEGLKFMVYLQKENIIDESGMPKERFSAEFPKEGPSILRIQQVVRGDSAAYFCASSPLSKPDNEQFFGPGTRLTVL.

The chain is built from TRBV18 and TRBJ1-6; D ambiguous. The V gene's germline CDR1 is KGHSH and CDR2 LQKENI. The CDR3 length is 13 residues. With 2 bases removed from V and 8 bases from J, the gap between germline ends came to 7 bases. The CDR3 sequence: CASSPKEDSPLHF. In nucleotides, the CDR3 is TGTGCCAGCTCACCAAAGGAGGATTCACCCCTCCACTTT.

This chain uses TRBV6-6 with TRBJ1-5, with unresolved D. The CDR3 covers 14 residues. V was cut by 2 bases and J by 0 bases, with 5 bases left in between. Germline CDR1 reads MNHNY; CDR2 reads SVGAGI (reference sequence). CDR3 in amino acids: CASSYRGSNQPQHF. CDR3 nucleotides: TGTGCCAGCAGTTACCGGGGTAGCAATCAGCCCCAGCATTTT.

This clone has only a few counts. The chain recombines TRBV11-2 with TRBJ1-4; D is unclear. Germline V CDR1 and CDR2: SGHAT, FQNNGV. The CDR3 extends over 13 amino acids. With 5 bases removed from V and 6 bases from J, the gap between germline ends came to 10 bases. CDR3 sequence reads: CASSPGRDEKLFF. CDR3 coding DNA: TGTGCCAGCAGCCCTGGGCGGGATGAAAAACTGTTTTTT. Variable domain in full (rest from reference TRBV11-2 and TRBJ1-4): EAGVAQSPRYKIIEKRQSVAFWCNPISGHATLYWYQQILGQGPKLLIQFQNNGVVDDSQLPKDRFSAERLKGVDSTLKIQPAKLEDSAVYLCASSPGRDEKLFFGSGTQLSVL.

The chain links TRBV6-5 to TRBJ2-3; 11 nucleotides line up with TRBD2. This CDR3 spans 14 amino acids. Germline CDR1 MNHEY, CDR2 SVGAGI. After removal of 6 bases from V and 5 bases from J, the junction contained 4 bases not matched to a gene. This chain's CDR3 is CASRPGLAGDTQYF. The CDR3 DNA sequence: TGTGCCAGCAGACCCGGACTAGCGGGAGATACGCAGTATTTT.

The genes are TRBV19 and TRBJ2-3; 9 nucleotides align to TRBD2. This CDR3 has 14 amino acids. V trimming: 5 bases; J trimming: 6 bases; junction bases outside the gene matches: 6. Germline assignment: CDR1 LNHDA and CDR2 SQIVND (reference sequence). The CDR3 sequence is CASSLIAGVDTQYF. DNA of the CDR3: TGTGCCAGTAGTTTGATAGCGGGAGTGGATACGCAGTATTTT.

The gene calls are TRBV6-1 and TRBJ2-5; D gene unclear. The CDR3 has 13 residues. Per the germline V gene, CDR1 is MNHNS and CDR2 is SASEGT. Between the trimmed V and J ends, which lost 10 bases and 3 bases, there was a span of 15 bases. The CDR3 loop is CATRPPAEETQYF. As DNA, the CDR3 is TGTGCCACCCGGCCCCCGGCGGAAGAGACCCAGTACTTC.

This sequence joins TRBV18 and TRBJ1-4; no clear D gene. CDR1 is KGHSH and CDR2 is LQKENI in the germline V gene. Trimming took off 3 bases at V and 5 bases at J, with 19 bases between the two ends. This CDR3 spans 17 amino acids. The chain's CDR3 is CASSPYRTAGGNEKLFF. The CDR3 DNA reads as TGTGCCAGCTCACCCTACAGAACTGCCGGAGGGAATGAAAAACTGTTTTTT.

This clone was found a few times. This chain links TRBV6-1 with TRBJ2-5, with a tentative D call TRBD2 (6 bases). CDR3 size: 15 residues. The V gene's germline CDR1 is MNHNS and CDR2 SASEGT. V dropped 3 bases and J dropped 5 bases, with 16 bases sitting between them. This CDR3 reads CASSEFRERGETQYF. CDR3 nucleotides: TGTGCCAGCAGTGAGTTTCGGGAGAGGGGTGAGACCCAGTACTTC.

The rearrangement uses TRBV5-4 and TRBJ2-1, with 9 nucleotides matching TRBD2. The CDR3 is 15 residues long. Germline V CDR1 and CDR2: SGHNT, YYREEE (reference sequence). The trim removed 1 base at V and 4 bases at J, leaving 3 bases unmatched. The CDR3 spells CASSLRGRGYNEQFF. The DNA of the CDR3 is TGTGCCAGCAGCTTGCGCGGGAGGGGTTACAATGAGCAGTTCTTC.

The rearrangement links TRBV5-1 to TRBJ2-7; 7 bases line up with TRBD1. V trimming: 6 bases; J trimming: 4 bases; junction bases outside the gene matches: 13. The CDR3 totals 15 residues. Germline CDR1 reads SGHRS; CDR2 reads YFSETQ. CDR3 protein: CASMLRGQAKYEQYF. Written as DNA, the CDR3 is TGCGCCAGCATGCTTCGAGGACAGGCCAAATACGAGCAGTACTTC.

On this clone: Germline is not matched at one junction end, which may reflect a read error. This chain joins TRBV7-7 and TRBJ2-1; 11 bases are a match to TRBD2. The V gene's germline CDR1 is SSHAT and CDR2 FNYEAQ (reference sequence). The CDR3 contains 14 residues. CDR3 protein: CASSIAGGHNEQFF. For the CDR3, the DNA is TGTGCCAGCAGCATAGCGGGAGGGCACAATGAGCAGTTCTTC.

As for this clone: It is unclear where the CDR3 begins or ends on the DNA, so no DNA is shown, and the CDR3 is as TCRdb lists it. The V call is TRBV27, the J call TRBJ2-5; the listed D gene, TRBD2, was not tested against the DNA. The CDR3 spans 14 amino acids, including both terminal residues. Germline V gene data show CDR1 as MNHEY and CDR2 as SMNVEV (reference sequence). CDR3 sequence: CASSFSFGNGAQYF.

The V and J genes are TRBV30 and TRBJ2-7; tentatively, D is TRBD1 (6 bases). Germline CDR1 is GTSNPN and CDR2 is SVGIG (reference sequence). This CDR3 is 13 amino acids long. The V and J ends lost 4 bases and 3 bases respectively, with 13 bases between them. CDR3 sequence: CAWNRDKNYEQYF. CDR3 nucleotides: TGTGCCTGGAACAGGGACAAGAACTACGAGCAGTACTTC.

The V gene is TRBV5-1, the J gene TRBJ2-5, with 10 bases matching TRBD1. Per the germline V gene, CDR1 is SGHRS and CDR2 is YFSETQ. After removal of 2 bases from V and 0 bases from J, the junction contained 4 bases not matched to a gene. The CDR3 is 16 residues long. CDR3 amino acids: CASSFGTGVYQETQYF. CDR3 DNA: TGCGCCAGCAGCTTCGGGACAGGGGTGTACCAAGAGACCCAGTACTTC.

For the CDR3, the DNA is TGTGCCAGCAGCTTAGGGACTTCCCGCTACGAGCAGTACTTC. It is translated as CASSLGTSRYEQYF. The chain has TRBV11-2 and TRBJ2-7, with TRBD2 as a possible D gene (5 bases). Trimming took off 1 base at V and 3 bases at J, with 10 bases between the two ends. CDR3 length: 14 amino acids. The germline gives CDR1 SGHAT, CDR2 FQNNGV.

The chain joins TRBV2 to TRBJ2-7, with 13 bases fitting TRBD2. Germline CDR1 reads SNHLY; CDR2 reads FYNNEI. The CDR3 is 16 amino acids. The V gene end was trimmed by 3 bases and the J gene end by 9 bases; junction bases not matched to a gene: 11. The CDR3 loop reads CASSEELAGGLRGQYF. DNA of the CDR3: TGTGCCAGCAGTGAGGAACTAGCGGGAGGGCTACGAGGGCAGTACTTC.

The chain carries TRBV5-1 and TRBJ2-7; 9 bases agree with TRBD2. V lost 1 base and J lost 1; bases outside the gene matches: 3. CDR1 is SGHRS, CDR2 YFSETQ, per germline. The CDR3 is 15 amino acids. The DNA of the CDR3 is TGCGCCAGCAGCTTGTCAGCGGGAGGTTCCTACGAGCAGTACTTC. Translation gives CASSLSAGGSYEQYF.

The V and J genes are TRBV28 and TRBJ2-7; TRBD2 matches 9 bases. Trimming removed 7 bases from V and 3 bases from J; junction bases left unmatched: 7. Germline V gene data show CDR1 as MDHEN and CDR2 as SYDVKM. CDR3 length: 14 amino acids. The CDR3 DNA reads TGTGCCAGCAAAATAGCGGGAGACCACTACGAGCAGTACTTC. Its translation is CASKIAGDHYEQYF.

The chain links TRBV5-6 to TRBJ2-5; D may be TRBD1 (6 bases). V was shortened by 4 bases and J by 3 bases, with 10 bases between the two germline ends. CDR1 SGHDT and CDR2 YYEEEE come from the germline V gene. The CDR3 has 13 amino acids. The CDR3 loop reads CASSRTAKETQYF. In nucleotides, the CDR3 is TGTGCCAGCAGCAGGACAGCGAAAGAGACCCAGTACTTC.

The genes are TRBV5-5 and TRBJ2-7, with D possibly matching TRBD1 (6 bases). Trimming shortened V by 1 base and J by 5 bases, and 22 bases separated the two germline ends. Germline-derived CDR1 and CDR2 are SGHKS and YYEKEE (reference sequence). This CDR3 is built from 17 residues. CDR3 in DNA: TGTGCCAGCAGCTTGAGGGCGGGCCGGTACAGGGACGACGAGCAGTACTTC. It yields the protein CASSLRAGRYRDDEQYF.

The chain links TRBV6-6 to TRBJ2-1; 8 nucleotides match TRBD2. The length of the CDR3 is 14 residues. CDR1 MNHNY and CDR2 SVGAGI come from the germline V gene (reference sequence). Unmatched junction bases numbered 6, after V lost 6 bases and J lost 5 bases. CDR3 coding DNA: TGTGCCAGCAGGCTAGCGGGTTCCCACAATGAGCAGTTCTTC. Translation: CASRLAGSHNEQFF.

The CDR3 protein is CAWSYSGGADTQYF. DNA of the CDR3: TGTGCCTGGAGTTACTCCGGGGGGGCAGATACGCAGTATTTT. The chain is built from TRBV30 and TRBJ2-3, with 8 bases fitting TRBD2. This CDR3 comprises 14 residues. V dropped 2 bases and J dropped 4; count of bases not matched to a gene: 5. Germline V gene sequence: CDR1 GTSNPN, CDR2 SVGIG (reference sequence).

This chain uses TRBV9 with TRBJ2-7, with 7 bases matching TRBD2. The CDR3 is 14 amino acids. Germline V lookup: CDR1 SGDLS, CDR2 YYNGEE. V shed 4 bases and J 5 bases; nucleotides not matched to a gene: 9. This chain's CDR3 is CASSLGGGGHEQYF. CDR3 DNA: TGTGCCAGCAGCCTGGGGGGGGGTGGCCACGAGCAGTACTTC.

The chain couples TRBV7-9 to TRBJ1-5; 7 bases align to TRBD1. This CDR3 has 14 amino acids. Germline V gene data show CDR1 as SEHNR and CDR2 as FQNEAQ (reference sequence). The V and J ends lost 3 bases and 7 bases, in that order; junction bases with no gene match: 6. Here the CDR3 DNA reads TGTGCCAGCAGCTTGGGACAGCCTGGGCAGCCCCAGCATTTT. This encodes CASSLGQPGQPQHF. The full variable domain, completed using reference TRBV7-9 and TRBJ1-5, is DTGVSQNPRHKITKRGQNVTFRCDPISEHNRLYWYRQTLGQGPEFLTYFQNEAQLEKSRLLSDRFSAERPKGSFSTLEIQRTEQGDSAMYLCASSLGQPGQPQHFGDGTRLSIL.

J is TRBJ2-1 and V is TRBV5-1; D is unresolved. V lost 0 bases to trimming and J lost 4 bases, with 5 bases between them. Germline V gene sequence: CDR1 SGHRS, CDR2 YFSETQ. The CDR3 contains 13 residues. CDR3 in amino acids: CASSLATYNEQFF. DNA for the CDR3: TGCGCCAGCAGCTTGGCGACATACAATGAGCAGTTCTTC.

This chain uses TRBV2 with TRBJ1-6; 8 nucleotides agree with TRBD1. The CDR3 length is 14 residues. Looked up from germline, CDR1 is SNHLY and CDR2 is FYNNEI. The junction had 8 bases not matched to a gene; V was cut back by 6 bases and J by 10 bases. The CDR3 loop is CASRGQGTGSPLHF. In nucleotides, the CDR3 is TGTGCCAGCAGAGGCCAGGGGACAGGATCACCCCTCCACTTT.